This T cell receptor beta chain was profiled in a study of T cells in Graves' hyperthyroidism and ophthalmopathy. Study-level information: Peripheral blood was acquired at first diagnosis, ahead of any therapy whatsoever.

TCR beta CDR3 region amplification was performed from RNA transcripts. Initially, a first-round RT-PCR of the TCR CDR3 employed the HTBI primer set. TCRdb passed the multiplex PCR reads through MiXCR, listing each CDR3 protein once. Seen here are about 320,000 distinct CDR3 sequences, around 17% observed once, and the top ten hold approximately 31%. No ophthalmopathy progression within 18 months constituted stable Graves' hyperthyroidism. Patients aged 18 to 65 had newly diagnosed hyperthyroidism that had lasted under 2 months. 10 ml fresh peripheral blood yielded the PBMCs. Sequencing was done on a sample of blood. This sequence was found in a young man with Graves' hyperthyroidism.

The CDR3 here is CASTLNRGDGELFF. The CDR3 bases are TGTGCCAGCACCCTTAACAGGGGCGACGGGGAGCTGTTTTTT. The J gene is TRBJ2-2, the V gene TRBV7-2, with 7 bases identical to TRBD1. Germline loops: CDR1 SGHTA, CDR2 FQGNSA. The CDR3 contains 14 residues. V lost 7 bases and J lost 7; bases outside the gene matches: 9.